One T cell receptor (beta chain) is described in this entry. The antigen is unknown. Trimming removed 6 bases from V and 4 bases from J, with 16 bases in between. In germline, CDR1 is MNHNS, CDR2 SASEGT. The CDR3 runs to 15 residues. The source of the sample is a study of lymphopenia after photon versus proton radiotherapy. Points from the study as a whole: Better survival with proton therapy was suggested as possible, not demonstrated. Photon-treated patients lost naive T cells and TCR diversity; proton-treated stayed stable. After the lymphocyte nadir, photon-treated repertoires showed oligoclonal expansion, especially of CD8+ Temra cells.

Clones were read by immunoSEQ multiplex PCR, and TCRdb kept only the in-frame ones, dropping some. The repertoire holds some 70,000 clones, with 87% as singletons. The rearrangement links TRBV6-1 to TRBJ2-1, with D maybe TRBD2 (5 bases). The TCR comes from a man older than 75 with esophageal cancer. The sample here was peripheral blood, taken from a patient treated with proton-based radiotherapy. The CDR3 nucleotides are TGTGCCAGCAGAGGGAGCGGAGAGGCATACAATGAGCAGTTCTTC. Translating gives CASRGSGEAYNEQFF.